By share, the clone carrying this T cell receptor beta chain ranks as medium-sized. Its cognate antigen is unknown. TCRdb used MiXCR to call clones anew from the PCR reads. This table holds approximately 13,000 clones, 25% to 40% found once. Prior to thyroid surgery, none of the patients had received any treatment. The source of the sample is a study of metastatic and nonmetastatic thyroid tumors. Study observations and caveats: Benign nodules reportedly had significantly lower TCR beta diversity than malignant thyroid tumors in blood and tumor.

The source material was tumor tissue. This TCR derives from a male donor with papillary thyroid cancer or a benign thyroid nodule (not recorded which). Some clones in this sample may be carry-over from other donors' samples.

CDR3 in amino acids: CASSLGTGSGELFF. The CDR3, as DNA: TGTGCCAGCAGCCTCGGAACAGGGTCCGGGGAGCTGTTTTTT. V is TRBV7-2 and J is TRBJ2-2, with D possibly matching TRBD1 (6 bases). Germline loops: CDR1 SGHTA, CDR2 FQGNSA. This CDR3 region has 14 residues. V was cut by 5 bases and J by 6 bases, with 13 bases left in between.